A single sample is the source of the 5 T cell receptor beta chains below, sequenced in a study of regulatory T cells in long-lasting Graves disease. In building TCR beta libraries, iRepertoire HTBI primers were used together with Arm-PCR of CDR3 regions. MiXCR, run by TCRdb on the multiplex PCR reads, gives a single entry per CDR3 protein. The sample carries around 340,000 distinct CDR3 sequences, about 20% recorded once. Time point here: persistent/refractory GD, antithyroid drugs over 5 years with positive TRAb. RNA from PBMCs was the source of the TCR library. The sequencing here drew on peripheral blood mononuclear cells (PBMCs), taken when the disease was refractory, from a patient treated with antithyroid drugs. These receptors came from a female donor with Graves disease.

In this sample, this clonotype turned up a few times. V is TRBV27 and J is TRBJ2-7, with D uncertain. The CDR3 contains 13 residues. Germline CDR1 MNHEY, CDR2 SMNVEV (reference sequence). V lost 8 bases, J lost 5 bases, and 16 bases lay in between. CDR3 DNA: TGTGCCAGCTCCACGCGGCGGTCGGACGAGCAGTACTTC. This gives the protein CASSTRRSDEQYF.

There are a few counts of this clonotype. The V gene is TRBV25-1, the J gene TRBJ1-6; D possibly corresponds to TRBD1 (5 bases). Trimming stripped 6 bases from V and 7 bases from J, with 22 bases between. CDR1 and CDR2 (germline): MGHDK, SYGVNS. CDR3 length: 17 residues. CDR3 region: CASSLPGRGGWNSPLHF. The DNA for the CDR3 is TGTGCCAGCAGCCTCCCCGGGCGTGGGGGGTGGAATTCACCCCTCCACTTT.

Ten or more counts support this clonotype. The chain carries TRBV28 and TRBJ2-7, with D uncertain. The CDR3 has 17 amino acids. Germline V gene sequence: CDR1 MDHEN, CDR2 SYDVKM. V dropped 2 bases and J dropped 4 bases, with 21 bases sitting between them. CDR3 protein: CASSLRSFVRNTYEQYF. In DNA form, the CDR3 reads TGTGCCAGCAGTTTACGCTCCTTTGTGCGAAACACGTACGAGCAGTACTTC.

The rearrangement uses TRBV10-2 and TRBJ1-2, with 10 bases that match TRBD1. With V trimmed by 7 bases and J by 4 bases, 9 bases remained unmatched. Germline V gives CDR1 WSHSY, CDR2 SAAADI. There are 15 residues in the CDR3. This CDR3 reads CASTAGQGQGYGYTF. The CDR3 DNA sequence: TGCGCCAGCACCGCGGGACAGGGGCAGGGCTATGGCTACACCTTC.

The chain links TRBV24-1 to TRBJ1-2, with a tentative D call TRBD1 (5 bases). Trimming cost V 4 bases and J 4 bases, with 18 bases left between them. Germline CDR1 is KGHDR and CDR2 is SFDVKD. The CDR3 consists of 16 residues. The CDR3 region is CATSDSRQPGIYGYTF. CDR3 in DNA: TGTGCCACCAGTGACTCCCGACAGCCGGGGATCTATGGCTACACCTTC.